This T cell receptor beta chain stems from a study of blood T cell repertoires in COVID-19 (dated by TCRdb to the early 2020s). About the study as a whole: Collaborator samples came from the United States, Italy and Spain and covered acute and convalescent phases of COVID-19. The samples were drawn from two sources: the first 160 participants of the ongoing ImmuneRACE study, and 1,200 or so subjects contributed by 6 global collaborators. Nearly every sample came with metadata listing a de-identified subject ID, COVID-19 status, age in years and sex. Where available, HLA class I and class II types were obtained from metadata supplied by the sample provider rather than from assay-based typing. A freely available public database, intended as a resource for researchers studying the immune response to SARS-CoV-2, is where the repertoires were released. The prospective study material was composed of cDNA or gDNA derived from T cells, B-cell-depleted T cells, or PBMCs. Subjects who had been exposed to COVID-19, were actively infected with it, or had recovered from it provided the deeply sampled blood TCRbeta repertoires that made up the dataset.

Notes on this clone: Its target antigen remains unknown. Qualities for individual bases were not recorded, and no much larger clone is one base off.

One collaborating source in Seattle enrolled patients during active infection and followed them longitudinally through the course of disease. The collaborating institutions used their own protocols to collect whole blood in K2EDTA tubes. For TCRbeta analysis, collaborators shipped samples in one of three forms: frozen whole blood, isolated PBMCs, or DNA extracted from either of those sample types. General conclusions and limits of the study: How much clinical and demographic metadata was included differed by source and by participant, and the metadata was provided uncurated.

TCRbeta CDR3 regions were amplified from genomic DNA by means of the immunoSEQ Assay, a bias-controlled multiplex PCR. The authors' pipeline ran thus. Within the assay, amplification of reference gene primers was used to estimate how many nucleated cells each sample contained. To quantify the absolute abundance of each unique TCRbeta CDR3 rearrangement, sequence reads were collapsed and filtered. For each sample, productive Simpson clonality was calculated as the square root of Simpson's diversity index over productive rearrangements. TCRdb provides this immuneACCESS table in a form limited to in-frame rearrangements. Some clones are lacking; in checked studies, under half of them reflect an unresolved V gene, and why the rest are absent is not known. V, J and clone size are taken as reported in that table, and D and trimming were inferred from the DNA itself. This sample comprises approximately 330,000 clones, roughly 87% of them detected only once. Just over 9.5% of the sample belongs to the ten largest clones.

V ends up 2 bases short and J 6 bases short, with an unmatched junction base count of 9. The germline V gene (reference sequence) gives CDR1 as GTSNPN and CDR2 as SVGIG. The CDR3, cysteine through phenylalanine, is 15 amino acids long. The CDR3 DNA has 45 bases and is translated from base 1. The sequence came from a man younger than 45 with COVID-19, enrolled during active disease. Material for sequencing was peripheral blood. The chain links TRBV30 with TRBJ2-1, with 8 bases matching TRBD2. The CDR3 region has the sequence CAWSNTAGVGNEQFF. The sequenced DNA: TGTGCCTGGAGTAATACAGCGGGAGTTGGCAATGAGCAGTTCTTC.